The source of this TCR beta chain is a study of blood T cell repertoires in COVID-19. Participants had their cohort set by participant-reported clinical history. The table came from immunoSEQ multiplex PCR; TCRdb's copy has only in-frame clones and leaves some out. This table holds about 270,000 clones, 90% found once. CDR1 and CDR2 (germline): MGHRA, YSYEKL. V was pared by 4 bases and J by 5 bases, with 11 bases between. The CDR3 is made up of 14 amino acids. The TCR comes from a woman aged 30 to 39 with acute COVID-19. The gene calls are TRBV4-1 and TRBJ1-4; D call uncertain. Material: PBMCs or T cells enriched from blood (not recorded which). This chain's CDR3 is CASSPIQTNEKLFF. CDR3 bases: TGCGCCAGCAGCCCGATACAGACAAATGAAAAACTGTTTTTT.